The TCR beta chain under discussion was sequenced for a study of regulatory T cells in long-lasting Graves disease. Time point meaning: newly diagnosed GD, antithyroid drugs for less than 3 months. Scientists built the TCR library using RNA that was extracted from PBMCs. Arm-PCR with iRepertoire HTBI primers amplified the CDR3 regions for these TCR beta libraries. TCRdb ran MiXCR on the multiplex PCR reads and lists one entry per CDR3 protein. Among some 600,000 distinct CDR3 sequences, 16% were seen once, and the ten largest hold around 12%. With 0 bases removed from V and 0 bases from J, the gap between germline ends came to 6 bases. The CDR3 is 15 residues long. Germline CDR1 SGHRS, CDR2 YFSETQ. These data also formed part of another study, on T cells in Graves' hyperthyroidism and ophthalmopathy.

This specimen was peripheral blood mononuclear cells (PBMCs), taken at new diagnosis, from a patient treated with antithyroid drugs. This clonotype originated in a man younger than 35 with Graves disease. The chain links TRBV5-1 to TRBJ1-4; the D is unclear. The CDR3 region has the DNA TGCGCCAGCAGCTTGGATTTTTCAACTAATGAAAAACTGTTTTTT. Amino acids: CASSLDFSTNEKLFF.